The T cell receptor beta chain described here comes from a study of cytomegalovirus exposure and HLA in healthy donors. PCR primers comprised 60 Vbeta and 13 Jbeta primers. The table came from immunoSEQ multiplex PCR; TCRdb's copy has only in-frame clones and leaves some out. The sample carries approximately 150,000 clones, 80% recorded once. Study-level results: Later on, an analysis found that several of the most significant clusters appeared to be linked to common viral pathogens, which included parvovirus B19. Using the classifier, cytomegalovirus status was reportedly diagnosed with high specificity and sensitivity.

The CDR3 is made up of 12 amino acids. The germline gives CDR1 MDHEN, CDR2 SYDVKM. V shed 6 bases and J shed 2 bases, with 5 bases lying between them. Remarks on this clone: What it recognizes is unknown. The sample holds other DNA sequences that translate to the same CDR3.

The specimen sequenced was PBMCs. The origin of this receptor is a woman between 40 and 55 years old in good health and CMV-seronegative. The rearrangement joins TRBV28 to TRBJ1-5; D call uncertain. CDR3 DNA: TGTGCCAGCAGCTCAGGCAATCAGCCCCAGCATTTT. It specifies CASSSGNQPQHF. Full variable domain (missing parts from reference TRBV28 and TRBJ1-5): DVKVTQSSRYLVKRTGEKVFLECVQDMDHENMFWYRQDPGLGLRLIYFSYDVKMKEKGDIPEGYSVSREKKERFSLILESASTNQTSMYLCASSSGNQPQHFGDGTRLSIL.